This TCR beta chain was recovered during a study of vaccination and CD4 T cells after COVID-19. Concerning this clonotype: Antigen: not known.

Researchers used the Oncomine TCR Beta short-read assay to sequence DNA from cultured CD4+ T cells. One entry per CDR3 protein, called by TCRdb with MiXCR from the PCR reads. The sample records about 13,000 distinct CDR3 sequences, 44% being singletons. Treatment meaning: 10-day PBMC culture with coronavirus spike peptide pools or control peptides (ViraFEST assay). Germline lookup yields CDR1 DFQATT and CDR2 SNEGSKA (reference sequence). The length of the CDR3 is 15 residues. Trimming cost V 1 base and J 3 bases; bases outside gene matches: 2. Whole-study findings and limits: A nonsignificant median increase from 21 to 38 SARS-CoV-2-reactive clonotypes was observed.

The chain carries TRBV20-1 and TRBJ2-1; 11 bases are shared with TRBD2. The TCR originated in a human donor who had recovered from COVID-19. Source material: CD4+ T cells from blood, cultured in vitro. CDR3 sequence (DNA): TGCAGTGCTAGAGTCACTAGCGGGGGCTACAATGAGCAGTTCTTC. Protein: CSARVTSGGYNEQFF.